The source of this T cell receptor beta chain is a study of identical twins. TCRdb reanalysed the 5' RACE reads using MiXCR and keeps one entry per CDR3 protein. The sample lists approximately 890,000 distinct CDR3 sequences; 12% were seen once. The CDR3 extends over 15 amino acids. With 4 bases removed from V and 5 bases from J, the gap between germline ends came to 15 bases. The germline gives CDR1 SGHTA, CDR2 FQGNSA. The same data also went into a second study, on yellow fever vaccine responses in identical twins.

The sequence came from a woman between 18 and 29 years old in good health. Sequencing input: PBMCs. The gene calls are TRBV7-2 and TRBJ2-1; unclear D gene. CDR3 residues: CASSSLLPKHNEQFF. In nucleotides, the CDR3 is TGTGCCAGCAGCTCCTTACTTCCAAAACACAATGAGCAGTTCTTC. The full variable domain, rest sourced from reference TRBV7-2 and TRBJ2-1, is GAGVSQSPSNKVTEKGKDVELRCDPISGHTALYWYRQSLGQGLEFLIYFQGNSAPDKSGLPSDRFSAERTGGSVSTLTIQRTQQEDSAVYLCASSSLLPKHNEQFFGPGTRLTVL.